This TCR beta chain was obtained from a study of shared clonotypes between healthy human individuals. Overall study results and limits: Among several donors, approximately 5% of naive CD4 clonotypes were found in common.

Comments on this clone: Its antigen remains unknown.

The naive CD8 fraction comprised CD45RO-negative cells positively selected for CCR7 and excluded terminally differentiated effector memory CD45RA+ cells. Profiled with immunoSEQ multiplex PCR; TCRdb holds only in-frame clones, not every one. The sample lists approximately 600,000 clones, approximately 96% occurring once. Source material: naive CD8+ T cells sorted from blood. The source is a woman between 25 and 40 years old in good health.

In nucleotides, the CDR3 is TGTGCCAGCAGTTTACCTGCAGAAAGCTATGGCTACACCTTC. Protein: CASSLPAESYGYTF. This chain uses TRBV28 with TRBJ1-2, with D unresolved. The CDR3 is made up of 14 amino acids. Trimming pared 2 bases from V and 4 bases from J, leaving 11 bases between. CDR1 is MDHEN and CDR2 is SYDVKM in the germline V gene.